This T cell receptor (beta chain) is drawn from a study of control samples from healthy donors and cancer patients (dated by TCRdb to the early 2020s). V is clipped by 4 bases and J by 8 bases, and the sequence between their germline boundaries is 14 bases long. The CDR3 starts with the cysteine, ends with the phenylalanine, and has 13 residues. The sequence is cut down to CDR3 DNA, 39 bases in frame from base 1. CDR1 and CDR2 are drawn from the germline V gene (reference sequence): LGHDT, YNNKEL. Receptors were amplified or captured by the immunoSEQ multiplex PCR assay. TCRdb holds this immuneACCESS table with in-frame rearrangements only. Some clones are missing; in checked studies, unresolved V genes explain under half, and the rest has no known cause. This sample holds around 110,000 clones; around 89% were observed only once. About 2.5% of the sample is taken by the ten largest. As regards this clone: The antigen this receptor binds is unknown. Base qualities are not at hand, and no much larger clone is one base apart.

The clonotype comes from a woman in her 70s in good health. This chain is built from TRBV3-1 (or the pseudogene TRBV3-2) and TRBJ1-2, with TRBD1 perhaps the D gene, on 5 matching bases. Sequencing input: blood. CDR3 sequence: CASSPDRGGGYTF. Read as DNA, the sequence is TGTGCCAGCAGCCCTGATCGGGGGGGAGGCTACACCTTC.